The 7 T cell receptor beta chains given below trace back to one sample, sequenced in a study of cytomegalovirus exposure and HLA in healthy donors. Use of 60 Vbeta and 13 Jbeta primers characterized the PCR. Clones were sequenced by immunoSEQ multiplex PCR, and TCRdb holds only the in-frame ones, with some missing. The sample has around 160,000 clones; more than 65% are singletons. The sequencing input was PBMCs. The source is a young man in good health and CMV-seropositive.

The chain combines TRBV10-3 with TRBJ2-3, with 8 bases lining up with TRBD1. After removal of 5 bases from V and 0 bases from J, the junction contained 4 bases not matched to a gene. Germline V gene lookup returns CDR1 ENHRY and CDR2 SYGVKD. This CDR3 contains 15 residues. The CDR3 region is CAISMGQASTDTQYF. CDR3 DNA: TGTGCCATCAGTATGGGACAGGCTAGCACAGATACGCAGTATTTT.

The CDR3 loop reads CASSEQGHQETQYF. As DNA, the CDR3 is TGCGCCAGCAGCGAACAGGGGCACCAAGAGACCCAGTACTTC. V gene TRBV5-1 combines with J gene TRBJ2-5; 7 nucleotides align to TRBD1. The CDR3 runs to 14 residues. The ends lost 4 bases at V and 0 bases at J; junction bases unmatched: 3. Germline-derived CDR1 and CDR2 are SGHRS and YFSETQ. Looking up the rest from reference TRBV5-1 and TRBJ2-5 gives the full variable domain: KAGVTQTPRYLIKTRGQQVTLSCSPISGHRSVSWYQQTPGQGLQFLFEYFSETQRNKGNFPGRFSGRQFSNSRSEMNVSTLELGDSALYLCASSEQGHQETQYFGPGTRLLVL.

The CDR3 nucleotides are TGTGCCTGGAGCCCCGCAGCGGGGCTAAACAATGAGCAGTTCTTC. This sequence encodes CAWSPAAGLNNEQFF. This chain connects TRBV30 to TRBJ2-1, with TRBD2 matching 7 bases. From germline, CDR1 is GTSNPN and CDR2 SVGIG (reference sequence). V shed 3 bases, J shed 5 bases, and the junction held 10 bases outside the gene matches. CDR3 length: 15 amino acids.

The gene calls are TRBV18 and TRBJ2-7; 10 bases fit TRBD1. The length of the CDR3 is 15 residues. Unmatched junction bases numbered 7, after V lost 5 bases and J lost 3 bases. Germline V lookup: CDR1 KGHSH, CDR2 LQKENI. The CDR3 reads CASSSGQGKGYEQYV. CDR3 nucleotide sequence: TGTGCCAGCTCATCGGGACAGGGGAAGGGCTACGAGCAGTACGTC.

V usage is TRBV6-1 and J usage is TRBJ1-3; D gene ambiguous. CDR3 size: 14 residues. Trimming pared 6 bases from V and 6 bases from J, leaving 15 bases between. Per germline, CDR1 MNHNS and CDR2 SASEGT. The CDR3 protein is CASSPPGFVNTIYF. CDR3 DNA sequence: TGTGCCAGCAGCCCCCCGGGGTTCGTAAACACCATATATTTT.

The chain employs TRBV5-6 and TRBJ1-1; 7 nucleotides agree with TRBD1. The ends lost 4 bases at V and 1 base at J; junction bases unmatched: 4. CDR1 SGHDT and CDR2 YYEEEE come from the germline V gene. The CDR3 has 14 amino acids. The CDR3 nucleotides are TGTGCCAGCAGCCTGGACAGGTCGAACACTGAAGCTTTCTTT. Its protein product is CASSLDRSNTEAFF.

The chain carries TRBV29-1 and TRBJ2-1; the match to TRBD2 covers 9 bases. V dropped 5 bases and J dropped 0; count of bases not matched to a gene: 8. Germline CDR1 and CDR2: SQVTM and ANQGSEA. The CDR3 contains 16 residues. The CDR3 reads CSVPGLAESSYNEQFF. Written as DNA, the CDR3 is TGCAGCGTTCCGGGACTAGCTGAGAGCTCCTACAATGAGCAGTTCTTC.